The 30 T cell receptor beta chains below were found in one sample sequenced in a study of cytomegalovirus exposure and HLA in healthy donors. With 60 Vbeta and 13 Jbeta primers, the PCR was carried out. The data were produced by immunoSEQ multiplex PCR, yet TCRdb's version contains in-frame clones alone and is incomplete. This table holds some 150,000 clones, about three fifths found once. Sequencing used PBMCs. Receptors originate from a woman aged 60 to 75 in good health and CMV-seropositive.

This clone has only a few counts. The V gene is TRBV28, the J gene TRBJ2-1; D perhaps matches TRBD2 (6 bases). Per the germline V gene, CDR1 is MDHEN and CDR2 is SYDVKM. Trimming stripped 2 bases from V and 2 bases from J, with 10 bases between. The CDR3 sequence is 15 residues long. CDR3 sequence (DNA): TGTGCCAGCAGTTTAGCGGGACCCACCTACAATGAGCAGTTCTTC. This gives the protein CASSLAGPTYNEQFF.

This chain links TRBV19 with TRBJ1-5, with 9 bases identical to TRBD1. Germline CDR1 and CDR2: LNHDA and SQIVND (reference sequence). Trimming cost V 7 bases and J 0 bases; bases outside gene matches: 4. The CDR3 sequence is 15 residues long. CDR3 protein: CASMGTGLSNQPQHF. Here the CDR3 DNA reads TGTGCCAGTATGGGGACAGGGCTTAGCAATCAGCCCCAGCATTTT.

The gene calls are TRBV2 and TRBJ1-2; 8 bases are a match to TRBD1. V shed 3 bases and J 4 bases; nucleotides not matched to a gene: 4. The CDR3 is made up of 14 amino acids. Germline CDR1 and CDR2: SNHLY and FYNNEI. CDR3 coding DNA: TGTGCCAGCAGTGATGGACAGGGCCTCTATGGCTACACCTTC. Its protein product is CASSDGQGLYGYTF. The full variable domain, rest sourced from reference TRBV2 and TRBJ1-2, is EPEVTQTPSHQVTQMGQEVILRCVPISNHLYFYWYRQILGQKVEFLVSFYNNEISEKSEIFDDQFSVERPDGSNFTLKIRSTKLEDSAMYFCASSDGQGLYGYTFGSGTRLTVV.

This rearrangement joins TRBV9 to TRBJ2-5; D call uncertain. The length of the CDR3 is 13 residues. In germline, CDR1 is SGDLS, CDR2 YYNGEE. The ends were cut back, 1 base at V and 4 bases at J, with 8 bases in the middle. The CDR3 sequence: CASSVSSTETQYF. In DNA form, the CDR3 reads TGTGCCAGCAGCGTAAGTAGCACAGAGACCCAGTACTTC.

This clone appeared a few times. The rearrangement links TRBV7-2 to TRBJ1-2; D may be TRBD1 (6 bases). V was pared by 4 bases and J by 5 bases, with 17 bases between. The CDR3 runs 15 residues. Germline CDR1 reads SGHTA; CDR2 reads FQGNSA. This chain's CDR3 is CASSSSPPRGYGYTF. Written as DNA, the CDR3 is TGTGCCAGCAGCTCTTCGCCGCCAAGGGGGTATGGCTACACCTTC. Complete variable domain (other parts from reference TRBV7-2 and TRBJ1-2): GAGVSQSPSNKVTEKGKDVELRCDPISGHTALYWYRQSLGQGLEFLIYFQGNSAPDKSGLPSDRFSAERTGGSVSTLTIQRTQQEDSAVYLCASSSSPPRGYGYTFGSGTRLTVV.

The CDR3 protein is CASSGRLAAGYNEQFF. The CDR3 DNA reads as TGTGCCAGCAGCGGTAGACTAGCGGCCGGATACAATGAGCAGTTCTTC. The chain uses TRBV9 and TRBJ2-1; 9 nucleotides line up with TRBD2. From germline, CDR1 is SGDLS and CDR2 YYNGEE. The CDR3 totals 16 residues. With 3 bases clipped from V and 4 bases from J, the junction kept 8 bases outside the gene matches.

J is TRBJ2-5 and V is TRBV19, with 11 bases fitting TRBD2. Germline lookup yields CDR1 LNHDA and CDR2 SQIVND (reference sequence). With V trimmed by 4 bases and J by 0 bases, 4 bases remained unmatched. The CDR3 runs to 16 residues. CDR3 bases: TGTGCCAGTAGTACTGGACTAGCGGGCCACCAAGAGACCCAGTACTTC. Translation gives CASSTGLAGHQETQYF.

This clone turned up a few times. The chain employs TRBV5-1 and TRBJ2-5; 7 nucleotides match TRBD1. J gave up 5 bases and V 4 bases, and 8 bases lay outside the gene matches. Germline V gene sequence: CDR1 SGHRS, CDR2 YFSETQ. This CDR3 comprises 14 residues. The CDR3 DNA is TGCGCCAGCAGCCCTTTCGCAGGGGGTGAGACCCAGTACTTC. Protein product: CASSPFAGGETQYF.

Only one count was recorded for this clone. This chain joins TRBV27 and TRBJ1-3; 9 bases agree with TRBD1. The J segment lost 1 base and the V segment lost 8 bases, leaving 6 bases of the junction unmatched. CDR3 length: 15 amino acids. Germline V gives CDR1 MNHEY, CDR2 SMNVEV (reference sequence). The CDR3 nucleotides are TGTGCCAGCCGTAGGACAGGGGATTCTGGAAACACCATATATTTT. As protein: CASRRTGDSGNTIYF.

The CDR3: CASSSSAGSPQHF. DNA of the CDR3: TGTGCCAGTAGTAGTAGCGCTGGTTCGCCCCAGCATTTT. The chain is built from TRBV19 and TRBJ1-5; D ambiguous. Per the germline V gene, CDR1 is LNHDA and CDR2 is SQIVND (reference sequence). Trimming pared 4 bases from V and 9 bases from J, leaving 13 bases between. This CDR3 has 13 residues.

This clone was picked up a small number of times. J is TRBJ1-1 and V is TRBV15; maybe TRBD1 (5 bases). V lost 3 bases and J 7 bases, leaving 12 bases between the germline ends. The germline gives CDR1 LNHNV, CDR2 YYDKDF (reference sequence). There are 13 residues in the CDR3. In DNA, the CDR3 is TGTGCCACCAGCAGGGGAGGGGAGAATGAAGCTTTCTTT. It codes for CATSRGGENEAFF. Supplemented by reference TRBV15 and TRBJ1-1, the full variable domain reads DAMVIQNPRYQVTQFGKPVTLSCSQTLNHNVMYWYQQKSSQAPKLLFHYYDKDFNNEADTPDNFQSRRPNTSFCFLDIRSPGLGDTAMYLCATSRGGENEAFFGQGTRLTVV.

This chain joins TRBV28 and TRBJ2-4; TRBD1 might be the D (6 bases). The CDR3 is made up of 14 amino acids. CDR1 MDHEN and CDR2 SYDVKM come from the germline V gene. The V gene lost 3 bases and the J gene lost 7 bases, with 13 bases spanning the gap. The CDR3 sequence: CASSFSQGGNIQYF. The DNA for the CDR3 is TGTGCCAGCAGTTTTTCACAGGGTGGGAACATTCAGTACTTC. The full variable domain, rest sourced from reference TRBV28 and TRBJ2-4, is DVKVTQSSRYLVKRTGEKVFLECVQDMDHENMFWYRQDPGLGLRLIYFSYDVKMKEKGDIPEGYSVSREKKERFSLILESASTNQTSMYLCASSFSQGGNIQYFGAGTRLSVL.

The rearrangement links TRBV7-9 to TRBJ1-1, with 7 bases fitting TRBD1. Germline CDR1 and CDR2: SEHNR and FQNEAQ (reference sequence). V trimming: 5 bases; J trimming: 1 base; junction bases outside the gene matches: 7. This CDR3 has 15 residues. The DNA for the CDR3 is TGTGCCAGCAGCCCGAGACAGGGAGCGAACACTGAAGCTTTCTTT. This codes for CASSPRQGANTEAFF.

This clone was observed a handful of times. The chain employs TRBV28 and TRBJ1-1; D not resolved. V was cut by 11 bases and J by 1 base, with 11 bases left in between. The CDR3 spans 12 residues. Germline V CDR1 and CDR2: MDHEN, SYDVKM. The CDR3 loop is CASKYGNTEAFF. In DNA form, the CDR3 reads TGTGCCTCTAAGTATGGGAACACTGAAGCTTTCTTT.

The gene calls are TRBV7-2 and TRBJ2-1; no clear D gene. V dropped 1 base and J dropped 6 bases, with 7 bases sitting between them. Germline values: CDR1 SGHTA, CDR2 FQGNSA. This CDR3 is 13 amino acids long. In nucleotides, the CDR3 is TGTGCCAGCAGCTTAGGGCAGTCCAATGAGCAGTTCTTC. Its translation is CASSLGQSNEQFF.

The rearrangement uses TRBV10-3 and TRBJ2-3; maybe TRBD2 (6 bases). Trimming shortened V by 2 bases and J by 3 bases, and 12 bases separated the two germline ends. CDR1 is ENHRY, CDR2 SYGVKD, per germline. The length of the CDR3 is 15 residues. The CDR3: CAISEPGSRTDTQYF. The CDR3 region has the DNA TGTGCCATCAGTGAGCCCGGGAGTAGGACAGATACGCAGTATTTT.

This clone was observed a single time. CDR3 region: CASSYSTTKLYEQYF. CDR3 in DNA: TGTGCCAGCAGTTACAGTACGACCAAACTATACGAGCAGTACTTC. The chain carries TRBV6-5 and TRBJ2-7; D remains unclear. V was cut by 2 bases and J by 4 bases, with 15 bases left in between. This CDR3 has 15 residues. Germline assignment: CDR1 MNHEY and CDR2 SVGAGI.

The V call is TRBV28, the J call TRBJ2-4, with 7 bases fitting TRBD1. This CDR3 contains 15 residues. V shed 7 bases and J 5 bases; nucleotides not matched to a gene: 11. CDR1 MDHEN and CDR2 SYDVKM come from the germline V gene. The CDR3 sequence is CASKGQILTQNIQYF. The CDR3 DNA reads as TGTGCCAGCAAGGGACAGATACTTACCCAAAACATTCAGTACTTC.

This clone was detected once. The chain recombines TRBV5-4 with TRBJ2-7; 9 nucleotides agree with TRBD2. There are 15 residues in the CDR3. In germline, CDR1 is SGHNT, CDR2 YYREEE (reference sequence). With 0 bases clipped from V and 5 bases from J, the junction kept 6 bases outside the gene matches. CDR3 nucleotide sequence: TGTGCCAGCAGCTTGGCGAAGACTAGCGGAAACGAGCAGTACTTC. Residues: CASSLAKTSGNEQYF.

V usage is TRBV2 and J usage is TRBJ2-7; 9 bases are a match to TRBD2. V shed 6 bases, J shed 7 bases, and the junction held 16 bases outside the gene matches. Germline lookup yields CDR1 SNHLY and CDR2 FYNNEI. The CDR3 sequence is 16 residues long. CDR3 amino acids: CASRAVGLAPKWEQYF. The CDR3 nucleotides read TGTGCCAGCAGGGCGGTCGGACTAGCGCCCAAGTGGGAGCAGTACTTC.

V and J are TRBV29-1 and TRBJ1-1; TRBD1 agrees at 7 bases. Per the germline V gene, CDR1 is SQVTM and CDR2 is ANQGSEA. After removal of 6 bases from V and 0 bases from J, the junction contained 4 bases not matched to a gene. This CDR3 has 13 amino acids. CDR3 sequence reads: CSVPGQLNTEAFF. The CDR3 DNA is TGCAGCGTACCGGGACAGCTGAACACTGAAGCTTTCTTT.

CDR3 bases: TGTGCCAGTAGAGAGCTAGCGGGAGGGATCACAGATACGCAGTATTTT. As protein: CASRELAGGITDTQYF. The chain couples TRBV19 to TRBJ2-3; 12 bases are shared with TRBD2. CDR3 size: 16 residues. J lost 2 bases, V lost 6 bases, and 6 bases had no gene match. CDR1 is LNHDA and CDR2 is SQIVND in the germline V gene (reference sequence). The full variable domain, rest sourced from reference TRBV19 and TRBJ2-3, is DGGITQSPKYLFRKEGQNVTLSCEQNLNHDAMYWYRQDPGQGLRLIYYSQIVNDFQKGDIAEGYSVSREKKESFPLTVTSAQKNPTAFYLCASRELAGGITDTQYFGPGTRLTVL.

The J gene is TRBJ1-1, the V gene TRBV6-5; no clear D gene. Trimming pared 2 bases from V and 0 bases from J, leaving 10 bases between. Germline values: CDR1 MNHEY, CDR2 SVGAGI. The CDR3 has 15 amino acids. In DNA, the CDR3 is TGTGCCAGCAGTTACAACAGATTGATGAACACTGAAGCTTTCTTT. It encodes CASSYNRLMNTEAFF.

The V call is TRBV18, the J call TRBJ2-5, with 9 nucleotides matching TRBD1. V lost 5 bases and J lost 2; bases outside the gene matches: 6. There are 15 residues in the CDR3. From germline, CDR1 is KGHSH and CDR2 LQKENI. CDR3 DNA sequence: TGTGCCAGCTCAGAGGGACAGGGCCATCAAGAGACCCAGTACTTC. Encoded protein: CASSEGQGHQETQYF.

This clone occurred a few times. The J gene is TRBJ2-3, the V gene TRBV7-2; TRBD2 aligns across 11 bases. CDR1 and CDR2 from the germline V gene are SGHTA and FQGNSA. V shed 5 bases and J 6 bases; nucleotides not matched to a gene: 10. This CDR3 region has 16 residues. In nucleotides, the CDR3 is TGTGCCAGCAGCCTCGACCGTAGCGGGAGGGCGGATACGCAGTATTTT. Protein: CASSLDRSGRADTQYF.

The chain uses TRBV4-3 and TRBJ1-5; D might be TRBD1 (5 bases). The CDR3 loop spans 15 amino acids. The germline V and J ends were trimmed by 1 base and 4 bases, with 11 bases remaining between them. Germline V gene lookup returns CDR1 LGHNA and CDR2 YSLEER. CDR3 sequence (DNA): TGCGCCAGCAGCCAAGGGAGGGGCAGTAATCAGCCCCAGCATTTT. Translated: CASSQGRGSNQPQHF.

The chain links TRBV5-1 to TRBJ2-7; the D is unclear. Germline lookup yields CDR1 SGHRS and CDR2 YFSETQ. The CDR3 is 14 amino acids. The V gene lost 0 bases and the J gene lost 2 bases, with 9 bases spanning the gap. In nucleotides, the CDR3 is TGCGCCAGCAGCTTGGCCAGGTTCCCCTACGAGCAGTACTTC. Its translation is CASSLARFPYEQYF.

The chain joins TRBV6-1 to TRBJ2-1; 9 bases align to TRBD1. The CDR3 has 19 residues. Germline loops: CDR1 MNHNS, CDR2 SASEGT. The V segment lost 0 bases and the J segment 7 bases; nucleotides outside the gene matches: 16. CDR3 region: CASSEAGQGFMDIGNEQFF. The CDR3 region has the DNA TGTGCCAGCAGTGAAGCCGGACAGGGGTTTATGGATATAGGGAATGAGCAGTTCTTC.

This rearrangement joins TRBV4-1 to TRBJ1-2, with D possibly TRBD1 on 5 matching bases. The CDR3 length is 16 residues. The V and J ends lost 0 bases and 2 bases respectively, with 13 bases between them. Per germline, CDR1 MGHRA and CDR2 YSYEKL. The CDR3 protein is CASSQDTGRRNYGYTF. The DNA for the CDR3 is TGCGCCAGCAGCCAAGACACAGGCAGAAGGAACTATGGCTACACCTTC.

V usage is TRBV28 and J usage is TRBJ2-1; 10 nucleotides line up with TRBD2. This CDR3 comprises 14 residues. The germline gives CDR1 MDHEN, CDR2 SYDVKM. Losses at the gene ends were 8 bases for V and 9 bases for J; bases not matched to a gene: 10. CDR3 amino acids: CASLGSGRAGEQFF. In DNA form, the CDR3 reads TGTGCCAGCTTGGGGAGCGGGAGGGCCGGTGAGCAGTTCTTC.